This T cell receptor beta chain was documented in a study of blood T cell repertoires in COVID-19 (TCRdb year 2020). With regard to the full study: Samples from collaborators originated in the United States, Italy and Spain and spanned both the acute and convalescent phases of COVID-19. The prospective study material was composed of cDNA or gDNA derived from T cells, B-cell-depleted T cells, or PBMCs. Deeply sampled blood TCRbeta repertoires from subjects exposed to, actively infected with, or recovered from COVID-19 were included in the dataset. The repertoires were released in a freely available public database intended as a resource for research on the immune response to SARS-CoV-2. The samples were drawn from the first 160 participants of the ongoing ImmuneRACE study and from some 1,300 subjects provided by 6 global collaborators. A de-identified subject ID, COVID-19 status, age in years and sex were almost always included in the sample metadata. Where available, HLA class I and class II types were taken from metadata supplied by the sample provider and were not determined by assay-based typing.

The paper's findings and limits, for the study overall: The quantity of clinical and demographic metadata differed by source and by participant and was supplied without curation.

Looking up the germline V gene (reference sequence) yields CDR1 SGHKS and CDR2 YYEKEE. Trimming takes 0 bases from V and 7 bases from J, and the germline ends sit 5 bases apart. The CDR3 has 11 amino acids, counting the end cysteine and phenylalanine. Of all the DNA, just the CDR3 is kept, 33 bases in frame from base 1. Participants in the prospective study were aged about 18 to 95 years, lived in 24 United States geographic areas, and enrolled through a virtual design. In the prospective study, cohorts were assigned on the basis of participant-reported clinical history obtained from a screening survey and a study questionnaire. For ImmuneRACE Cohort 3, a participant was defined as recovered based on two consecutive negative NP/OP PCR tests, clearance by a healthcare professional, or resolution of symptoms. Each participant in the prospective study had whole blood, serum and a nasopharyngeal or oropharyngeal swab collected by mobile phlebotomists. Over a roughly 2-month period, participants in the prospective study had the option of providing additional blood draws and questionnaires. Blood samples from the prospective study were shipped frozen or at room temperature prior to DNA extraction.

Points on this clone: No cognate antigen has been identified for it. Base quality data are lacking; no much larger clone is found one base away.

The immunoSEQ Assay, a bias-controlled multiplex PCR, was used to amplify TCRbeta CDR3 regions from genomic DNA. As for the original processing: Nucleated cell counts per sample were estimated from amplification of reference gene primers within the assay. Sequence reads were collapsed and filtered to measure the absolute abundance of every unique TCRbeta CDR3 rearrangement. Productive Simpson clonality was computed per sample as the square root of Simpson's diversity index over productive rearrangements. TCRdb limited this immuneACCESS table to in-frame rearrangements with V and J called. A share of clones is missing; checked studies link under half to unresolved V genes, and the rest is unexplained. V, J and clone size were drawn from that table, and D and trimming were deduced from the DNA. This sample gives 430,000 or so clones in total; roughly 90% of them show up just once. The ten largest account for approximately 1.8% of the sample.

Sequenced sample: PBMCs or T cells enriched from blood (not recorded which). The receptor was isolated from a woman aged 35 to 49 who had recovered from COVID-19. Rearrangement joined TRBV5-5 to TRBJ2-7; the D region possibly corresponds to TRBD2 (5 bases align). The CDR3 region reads CASSLEREQYF. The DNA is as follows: TGTGCCAGCAGCTTGGAGCGGGAGCAGTACTTC. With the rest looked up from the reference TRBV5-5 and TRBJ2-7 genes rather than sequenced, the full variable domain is DAGVTQSPTHLIKTRGQQVTLRCSPISGHKSVSWYQQVLGQGPQFIFQYYEKEERGRGNFPDRFSARQFPNYSSELNVNALLLGDSALYLCASSLEREQYFGPGTRLTVT.